This T cell receptor beta chain was retrieved from a study of a mutant IDH1 vaccine in newly diagnosed glioma. Time point here: week 35, safety follow-up. Vaccinated patients received 300 ug of mutant IDH1 20-mer peptide per dose, with topical imiquimod. Trimming shortened V by 2 bases and J by 5 bases, and 7 bases separated the two germline ends. CDR1 is SGHAT and CDR2 is FQNNGV in the germline V gene. The CDR3 extends over 13 amino acids. Here immunoSEQ multiplex PCR was the method, and the copy in TCRdb shows in-frame clones only, minus some. Of tens of thousands of clones listed, under 85% are singletons. Remarks on this clone: Its target is not known.

The rearrangement uses TRBV11-2 and TRBJ1-5; no firm D call. The sample was PBMCs, taken from a glioma patient whose treatment included an IDH1 peptide vaccine. The TCR originated in a man aged 50 to 60 with glioma. CDR3 protein: CASSLMSDQPQHF. The CDR3 coding sequence is TGTGCCAGCAGCTTAATGTCTGATCAGCCCCAGCATTTT.